This section outlines one T cell receptor beta chain sequence together with its context. Its antigen is undetermined. With 60 Vbeta and 13 Jbeta primers, the PCR was carried out. Generated by immunoSEQ multiplex PCR, the TCRdb table keeps only in-frame clones and is missing some. This table has 150,000 or so clones, about 80% appearing once. The V and J ends lost 6 bases and 0 bases, in that order; junction bases with no gene match: 13. The CDR3 has 18 residues. CDR1 is SGHTS and CDR2 is YDEGEE in the germline V gene. The data were taken from a study of cytomegalovirus exposure and HLA in healthy donors. Study results and limitations: Looking again later, the authors saw that most CMV-associated TCR beta chains seemed HLA-restricted. The study put 150 or so TCR beta chains on its list as cytomegalovirus-associated. CMV serostatus was the sole immune exposure information available.

The sequence derives from a man over 45 in good health and CMV-seropositive. The gene calls are TRBV5-8 and TRBJ1-5, with TRBD1 identical over 9 bases. Sequencing was done on a sample of PBMCs. As DNA, the CDR3 is TGTGCCAGCACCAACCGACAGGGGGAATTCTTTAGCAATCAGCCCCAGCATTTT. Translation: CASTNRQGEFFSNQPQHF.